This TCR beta chain was identified in a study of blood T cell repertoires in COVID-19. Measured with immunoSEQ multiplex PCR; TCRdb has only the in-frame clones, and not every one. The data show about 130,000 clones, with 84% seen just once and 9.5% to 15% held by the top ten. CDR1 is MNHEY and CDR2 is SVGAGI in the germline V gene. Deletions cut 6 bases from V and 1 base from J, with 12 bases between. CDR3 size: 14 residues. The rearrangement uses TRBV6-5 and TRBJ1-1; D is perhaps TRBD1 (6 bases). The sample consisted of peripheral blood. The TCR sequence derives from a human donor in a cohort sampled during active COVID-19. In DNA form, the CDR3 reads TGTGCCAGCAGCCTCAGACAGGCGAACACTGAAGCTTTCTTT. Translation: CASSLRQANTEAFF.